A single T cell receptor (beta chain) is shown here with its context. The CDR3 is 15 amino acids. With V trimmed by 5 bases and J by 7 bases, 9 bases remained unmatched. CDR1 and CDR2 (germline): MNHEY, SVGAGI. These data are taken from a study of T cells in tuberculosis. Data came from immunoSEQ multiplex PCR; TCRdb stores just in-frame clones and leaves some out. The sample carries around 60,000 clones, 81% recorded once. Cells were sorted from thawed PBMC rested overnight and stained with GMM-loaded CD1B tetramer, viability dye and anti-CD3. The CD1B tetramers carried C32 glucose monomycolate purified from Rhodococcus equi.

The receptor comes from an adult woman with latent tuberculosis. This chain uses TRBV6-5 with TRBJ2-2, with 8 bases matching TRBD2. Input material: CD1b-GMM tetramer-negative cells sorted from PBMCs. This CDR3 reads CASSRSRGGGGELFF. The CDR3, as DNA: TGTGCCAGCAGTCGAAGCCGGGGGGGAGGCGGGGAGCTGTTTTTT.